This section outlines one T cell receptor (beta chain) sequence together with its context. Its antigen is not identified. The data derive from a study of shared clonotypes between healthy human individuals. Whole-study findings and limits: Clonotype sharing among donors was thought likely to change with sequencing depth.

This CDR3 comprises 14 residues. Germline CDR1 MNHNY, CDR2 SVGAGI (reference sequence). V lost 4 bases to trimming and J lost 1 base, with 8 bases between them. The investigators split CD4+ cells into a CD45RA+ naive subset and a CD45RA-negative memory subset. Profiling relied on immunoSEQ multiplex PCR, and the TCRdb table lists in-frame clones only, not all of them. The data show under 750,000 clones, around 77% seen once. The sample taken for sequencing was memory CD4+ T cells sorted from blood. Subset here: CD45RA-negative fraction. This sequence originates from a woman aged 25 to 39 in good health. The J gene is TRBJ1-5, the V gene TRBV6-6; D remains unclear. The CDR3 DNA reads as TGTGCCAGCAGTTTTGTTGCAAGCAATCAGCCCCAGCATTTT. This translates into CASSFVASNQPQHF.